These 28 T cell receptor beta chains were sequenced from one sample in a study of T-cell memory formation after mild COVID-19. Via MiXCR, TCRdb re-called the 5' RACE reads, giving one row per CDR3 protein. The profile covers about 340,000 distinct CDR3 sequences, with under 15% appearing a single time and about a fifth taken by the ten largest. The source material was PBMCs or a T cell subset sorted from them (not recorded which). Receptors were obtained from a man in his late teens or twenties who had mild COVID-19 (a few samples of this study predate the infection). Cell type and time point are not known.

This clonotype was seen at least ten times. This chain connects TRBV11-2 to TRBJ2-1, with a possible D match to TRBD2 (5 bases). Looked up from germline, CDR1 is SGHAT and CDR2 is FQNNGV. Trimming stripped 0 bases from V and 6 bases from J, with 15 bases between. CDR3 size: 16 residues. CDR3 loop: CASSLDSLSSRNEQFF. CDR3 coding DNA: TGTGCCAGCAGCTTAGACTCCCTGTCTAGCCGCAATGAGCAGTTCTTC.

CDR3 sequence reads: CASSQDAPGASSHNEQFF. The CDR3 DNA sequence: TGCGCCAGCAGCCAAGATGCGCCCGGAGCTTCGTCGCACAATGAGCAGTTCTTC. This chain uses TRBV4-1 with TRBJ2-1; D is uncertain. The V gene lost 0 bases and the J gene lost 5 bases, with 20 bases spanning the gap. Germline lookup yields CDR1 MGHRA and CDR2 YSYEKL. The length of the CDR3 is 18 residues.

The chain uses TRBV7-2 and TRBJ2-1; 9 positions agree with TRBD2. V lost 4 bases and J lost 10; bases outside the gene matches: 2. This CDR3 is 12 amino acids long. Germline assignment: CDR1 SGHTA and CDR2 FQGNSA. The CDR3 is CASSSLAGEQFF. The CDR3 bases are TGTGCCAGCAGCTCTCTAGCGGGGGAGCAGTTCTTC. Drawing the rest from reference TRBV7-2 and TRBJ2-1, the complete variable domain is GAGVSQSPSNKVTEKGKDVELRCDPISGHTALYWYRQSLGQGLEFLIYFQGNSAPDKSGLPSDRFSAERTGGSVSTLTIQRTQQEDSAVYLCASSSLAGEQFFGPGTRLTVL.

The chain's CDR3 is CASSAEYSNQPQHF. Written as DNA, the CDR3 is TGTGCCAGCAGCGCCGAATATAGCAATCAGCCCCAGCATTTT. The chain links TRBV9 to TRBJ1-5; D remains ambiguous. The ends were cut back, 3 bases at V and 0 bases at J, with 7 bases in the middle. Germline CDR1 reads SGDLS; CDR2 reads YYNGEE. CDR3 length: 14 residues.

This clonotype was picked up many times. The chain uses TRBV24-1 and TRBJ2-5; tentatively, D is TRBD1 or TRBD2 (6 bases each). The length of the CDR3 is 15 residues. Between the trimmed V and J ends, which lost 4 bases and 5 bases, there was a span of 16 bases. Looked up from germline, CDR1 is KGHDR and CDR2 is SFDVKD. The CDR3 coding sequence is TGTGCCACCAGTGAGGGGGGCATGGGTTGGGAGACCCAGTACTTC. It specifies CATSEGGMGWETQYF.

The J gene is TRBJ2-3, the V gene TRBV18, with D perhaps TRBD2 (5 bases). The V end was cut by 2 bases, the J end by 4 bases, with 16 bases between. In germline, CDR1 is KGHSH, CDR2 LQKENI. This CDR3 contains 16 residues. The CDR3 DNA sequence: TGTGCCAGCTCACCATATCAGAGCGGAACCTCAGATACGCAGTATTTT. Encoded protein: CASSPYQSGTSDTQYF.

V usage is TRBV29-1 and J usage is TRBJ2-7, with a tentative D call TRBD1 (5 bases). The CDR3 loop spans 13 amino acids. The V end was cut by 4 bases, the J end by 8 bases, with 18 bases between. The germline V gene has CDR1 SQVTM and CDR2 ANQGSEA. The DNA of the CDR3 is TGCAGCGTTGCCGACAGCTTTGGCGGAAAGCAGTACTTC. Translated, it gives CSVADSFGGKQYF.

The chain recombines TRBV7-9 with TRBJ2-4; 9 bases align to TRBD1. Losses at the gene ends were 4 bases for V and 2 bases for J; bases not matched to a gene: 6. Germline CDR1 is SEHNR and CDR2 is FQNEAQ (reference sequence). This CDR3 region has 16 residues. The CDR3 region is CASSSNRGLTKNIQYF. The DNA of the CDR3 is TGTGCCAGCAGCTCTAACAGGGGGCTTACCAAAAACATTCAGTACTTC.

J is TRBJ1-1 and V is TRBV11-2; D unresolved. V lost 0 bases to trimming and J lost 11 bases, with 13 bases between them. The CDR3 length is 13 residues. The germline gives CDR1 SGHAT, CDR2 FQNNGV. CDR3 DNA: TGTGCCAGCAGCTTAGAATCGGGTGCCAAGGCTTTCTTT. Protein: CASSLESGAKAFF.

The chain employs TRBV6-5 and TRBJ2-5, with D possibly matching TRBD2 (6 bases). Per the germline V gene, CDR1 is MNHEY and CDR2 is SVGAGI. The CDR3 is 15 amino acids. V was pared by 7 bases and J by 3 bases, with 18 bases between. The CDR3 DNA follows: TGTGCCAGCAAGACGGGCCTAGCGTCCAAAGAGACCCAGTACTTC. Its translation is CASKTGLASKETQYF.

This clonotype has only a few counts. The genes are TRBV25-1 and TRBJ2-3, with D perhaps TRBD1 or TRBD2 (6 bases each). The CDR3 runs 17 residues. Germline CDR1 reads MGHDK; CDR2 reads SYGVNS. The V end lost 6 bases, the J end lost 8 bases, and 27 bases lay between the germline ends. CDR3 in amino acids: CASSLGVGKGGVGTQYF. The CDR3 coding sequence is TGTGCCAGCAGCCTCGGGGTGGGCAAGGGGGGTGTCGGTACGCAGTATTTT.

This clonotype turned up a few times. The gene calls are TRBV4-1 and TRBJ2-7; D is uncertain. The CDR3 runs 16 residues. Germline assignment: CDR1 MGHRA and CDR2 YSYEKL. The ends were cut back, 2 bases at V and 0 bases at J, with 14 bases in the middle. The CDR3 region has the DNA TGCGCCAGCAGCCAACTGAGTTTAACCCCCTCCTACGAGCAGTACTTC. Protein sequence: CASSQLSLTPSYEQYF.

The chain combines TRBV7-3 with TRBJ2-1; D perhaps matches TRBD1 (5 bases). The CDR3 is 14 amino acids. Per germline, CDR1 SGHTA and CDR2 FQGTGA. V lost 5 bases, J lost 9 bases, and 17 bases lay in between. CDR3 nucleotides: TGTGCCAGCAGCCGTCTTGAGCACCAGGGTGAGCAGTTCTTC. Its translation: CASSRLEHQGEQFF.

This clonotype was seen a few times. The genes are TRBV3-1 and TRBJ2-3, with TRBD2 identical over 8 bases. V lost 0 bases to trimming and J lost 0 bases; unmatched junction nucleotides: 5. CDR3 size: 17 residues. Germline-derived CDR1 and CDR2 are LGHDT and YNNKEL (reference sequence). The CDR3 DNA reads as TGTGCCAGCAGCCAAGAGAGCGGGGGCCCTAGCACAGATACGCAGTATTTT. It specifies CASSQESGGPSTDTQYF.

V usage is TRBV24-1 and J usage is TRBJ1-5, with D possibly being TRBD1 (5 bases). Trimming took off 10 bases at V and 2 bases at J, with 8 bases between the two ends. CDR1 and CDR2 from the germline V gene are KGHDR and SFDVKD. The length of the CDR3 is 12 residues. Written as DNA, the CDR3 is TGTGCCACGGGAGGGGGCAATCAGCCCCAGCATTTT. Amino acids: CATGGGNQPQHF.

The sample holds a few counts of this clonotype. The DNA of the CDR3 is TGTGCCAGCAGTTACTCCTGGGACAGGGTGGCCAAAGAGACCCAGTACTTC. Its protein product is CASSYSWDRVAKETQYF. J is TRBJ2-5 and V is TRBV6-6; 9 positions agree with TRBD1. This CDR3 has 17 residues. Germline CDR1 MNHNY, CDR2 SVGAGI (reference sequence). The trim removed 0 bases at V and 3 bases at J, leaving 8 bases unmatched.

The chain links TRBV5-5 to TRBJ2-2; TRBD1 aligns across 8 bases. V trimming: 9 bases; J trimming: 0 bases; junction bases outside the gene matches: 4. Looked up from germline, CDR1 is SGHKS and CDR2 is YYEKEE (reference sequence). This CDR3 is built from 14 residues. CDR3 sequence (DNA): TGTGCCACCGGGACAGGAGCGAACACCGGGGAGCTGTTTTTT. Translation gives CATGTGANTGELFF.

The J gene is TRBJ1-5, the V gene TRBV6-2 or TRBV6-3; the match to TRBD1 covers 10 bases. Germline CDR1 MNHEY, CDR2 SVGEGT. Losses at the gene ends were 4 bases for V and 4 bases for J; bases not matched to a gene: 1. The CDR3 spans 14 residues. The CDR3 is CASSWDRGNQPQHF. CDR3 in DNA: TGTGCCAGCAGTTGGGACAGGGGAAATCAGCCCCAGCATTTT.

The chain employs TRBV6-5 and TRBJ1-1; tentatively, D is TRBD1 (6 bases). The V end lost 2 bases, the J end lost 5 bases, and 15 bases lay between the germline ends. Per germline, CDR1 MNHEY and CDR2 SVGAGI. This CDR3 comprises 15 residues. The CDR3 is CASSYGSGDWTEAFF. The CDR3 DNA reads TGTGCCAGCAGTTACGGCTCAGGGGATTGGACTGAAGCTTTCTTT.

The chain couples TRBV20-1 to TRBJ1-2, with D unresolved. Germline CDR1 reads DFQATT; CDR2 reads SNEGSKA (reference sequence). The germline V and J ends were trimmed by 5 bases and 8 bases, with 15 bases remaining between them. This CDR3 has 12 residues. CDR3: CSALTRPDGYTF. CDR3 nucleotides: TGCAGTGCTTTGACCCGGCCGGACGGCTACACCTTC.

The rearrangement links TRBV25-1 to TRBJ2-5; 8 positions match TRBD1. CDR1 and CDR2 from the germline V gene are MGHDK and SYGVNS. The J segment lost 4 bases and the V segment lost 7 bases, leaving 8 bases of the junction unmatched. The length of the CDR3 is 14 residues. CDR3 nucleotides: TGTGCCAGCACCCCCGGCGGGACAGGAGAGACCCAGTACTTC. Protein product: CASTPGGTGETQYF.

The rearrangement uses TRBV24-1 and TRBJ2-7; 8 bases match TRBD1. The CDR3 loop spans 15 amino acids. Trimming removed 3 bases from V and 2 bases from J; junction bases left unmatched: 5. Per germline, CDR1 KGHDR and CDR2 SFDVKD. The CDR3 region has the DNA TGTGCCACCAGTGATCCGAGGACAGGGACCTACGAGCAGTACTTC. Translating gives CATSDPRTGTYEQYF.

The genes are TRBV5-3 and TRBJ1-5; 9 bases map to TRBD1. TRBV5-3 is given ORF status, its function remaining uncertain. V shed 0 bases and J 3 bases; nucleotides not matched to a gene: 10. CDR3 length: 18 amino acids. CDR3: CARSLAVRQGVINQPQHF. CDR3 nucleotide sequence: TGTGCCAGAAGCTTGGCTGTCAGACAGGGGGTGATCAATCAGCCCCAGCATTTT.

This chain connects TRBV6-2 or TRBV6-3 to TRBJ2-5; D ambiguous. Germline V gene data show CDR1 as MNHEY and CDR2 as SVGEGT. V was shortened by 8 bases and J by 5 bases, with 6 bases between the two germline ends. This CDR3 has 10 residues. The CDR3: CASEGETQYF. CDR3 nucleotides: TGTGCCAGCGAAGGGGAGACCCAGTACTTC.

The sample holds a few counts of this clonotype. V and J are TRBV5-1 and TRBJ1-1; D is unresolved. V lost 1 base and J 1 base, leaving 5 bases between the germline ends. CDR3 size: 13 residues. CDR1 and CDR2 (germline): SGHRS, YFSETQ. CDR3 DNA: TGCGCCAGCAGCTTGAGCAAGAACACTGAAGCTTTCTTT. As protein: CASSLSKNTEAFF.

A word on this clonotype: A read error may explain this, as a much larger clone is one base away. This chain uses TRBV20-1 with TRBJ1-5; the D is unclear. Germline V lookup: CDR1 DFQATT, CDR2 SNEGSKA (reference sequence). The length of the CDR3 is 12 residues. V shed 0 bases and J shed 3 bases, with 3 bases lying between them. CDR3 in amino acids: CSARDPNQPQHF. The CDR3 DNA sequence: TGCAGTGCTAGAGATCCCAATCAGCCCCAGCATTTT.

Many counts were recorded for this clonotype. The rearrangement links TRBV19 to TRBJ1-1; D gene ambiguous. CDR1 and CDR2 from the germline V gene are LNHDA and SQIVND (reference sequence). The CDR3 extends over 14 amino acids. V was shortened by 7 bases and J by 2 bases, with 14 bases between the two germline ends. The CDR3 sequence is CASKVGTHNTEAFF. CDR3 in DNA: TGTGCCAGTAAAGTTGGCACGCACAACACTGAAGCTTTCTTT.

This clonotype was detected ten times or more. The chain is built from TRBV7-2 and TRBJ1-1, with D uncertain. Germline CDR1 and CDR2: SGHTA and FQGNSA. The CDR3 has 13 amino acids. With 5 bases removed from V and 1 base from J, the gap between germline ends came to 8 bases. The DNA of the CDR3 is TGTGCCAGCAGCGCCCTCAGGAACACTGAAGCTTTCTTT. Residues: CASSALRNTEAFF.